These 17 T cell receptor beta chains were all obtained from the same sample, sequenced in a study of shared clonotypes between healthy human individuals. Sequenced by immunoSEQ multiplex PCR; TCRdb stores in-frame clones only, minus some. The sample has around 2.3 million clones; roughly 95% are singletons. Sequenced sample: naive CD4+ T cells sorted from blood. The sample's subset: CD45RA+ positively selected. The receptors here all came from a man aged 18 to 30 in good health.

CDR3: CSASSVGEQFF. CDR3 sequence (DNA): TGCAGTGCTAGCTCGGTCGGGGAGCAGTTCTTC. J is TRBJ2-1 and V is TRBV20-1; no clear D. Germline V CDR1 and CDR2: DFQATT, SNEGSKA (reference sequence). V was cut by 3 bases and J by 10 bases, with 10 bases left in between. The CDR3 is 11 amino acids.

The chain couples TRBV7-8 to TRBJ2-7, with D unclear. This CDR3 comprises 13 residues. CDR1 is SGHVS, CDR2 FQNEAQ, per germline. The V end was cut by 4 bases, the J end by 7 bases, with 14 bases between. The CDR3 here is CASSSMGLGEQYF. The CDR3 DNA sequence: TGTGCCAGCAGCTCCATGGGGTTGGGGGAGCAGTACTTC.

The V gene is TRBV23-1, the J gene TRBJ2-6; TRBD1 aligns across 7 bases. TRBV23-1 belongs to the ORF category, with a function that is uncertain. The CDR3 has 18 amino acids. Trimming took 4 bases from V and 0 from J; bases not matched to a gene: 9. CDR3 region: CASSRHRGPNSGANVLTF. The CDR3 region has the DNA TGCGCCAGCAGTCGTCACAGGGGACCCAACTCTGGGGCCAACGTCCTGACTTTC.

V is TRBV5-1 and J is TRBJ2-7; possible D gene TRBD1, 6 bases. Trimming pared 0 bases from V and 4 bases from J, leaving 14 bases between. Per germline, CDR1 SGHRS and CDR2 YFSETQ. The CDR3 covers 15 residues. Written as DNA, the CDR3 is TGCGCCAGCAGCTTGGTTCCCCAGGGGTTTTACGAGCAGTACTTC. Translating it yields CASSLVPQGFYEQYF.

This clone has a single count. In the same sample, other DNA sequences code for this CDR3. The genes are TRBV18 and TRBJ1-3, with D possibly TRBD1 on 5 matching bases. The CDR3 covers 14 residues. Germline V gene data show CDR1 as KGHSH and CDR2 as LQKENI. Trimming shortened V by 3 bases and J by 1 base, and 7 bases separated the two germline ends. The CDR3 reads CASSPDNSGNTIYF. The CDR3 DNA reads as TGTGCCAGCTCACCGGACAATTCTGGAAACACCATATATTTT. Drawing the rest from reference TRBV18 and TRBJ1-3, the complete variable domain is NAGVMQNPRHLVRRRGQEARLRCSPMKGHSHVYWYRQLPEEGLKFMVYLQKENIIDESGMPKERFSAEFPKEGPSILRIQQVVRGDSAAYFCASSPDNSGNTIYFGEGSWLTVV.

The chain uses TRBV5-6 and TRBJ1-1, with D unclear. The V gene's germline CDR1 is SGHDT and CDR2 YYEEEE. Trimming removed 1 base at V and 4 bases at J, with 5 bases between. The CDR3 contains 12 residues. CDR3 bases: TGTGCCAGCAGCTTGTTCGGCACTGAAGCTTTCTTT. Amino acids: CASSLFGTEAFF.

The chain employs TRBV2 and TRBJ2-7, with TRBD2 matching 9 bases. Per germline, CDR1 SNHLY and CDR2 FYNNEI. The CDR3 sequence is 15 residues long. V lost 4 bases and J lost 0; bases outside the gene matches: 4. The CDR3 DNA follows: TGTGCCAGCAGTGGAAGCGGGGGGACCTCCTACGAGCAGTACTTC. Translating gives CASSGSGGTSYEQYF.

This chain links TRBV30 with TRBJ1-2, with D perhaps TRBD1 (5 bases). Germline CDR1 and CDR2: GTSNPN and SVGIG (reference sequence). Trimming took off 3 bases at V and 1 base at J, with 15 bases between the two ends. The CDR3 runs 15 residues. In nucleotides, the CDR3 is TGTGCCTGGAGCGCAAACATGGGACTTAACTATGGCTACACCTTC. Protein sequence: CAWSANMGLNYGYTF.

V and J are TRBV6-5 and TRBJ1-5, with D possibly matching TRBD1 (5 bases). V was cut by 5 bases and J by 0 bases, with 8 bases left in between. The germline V gene has CDR1 MNHEY and CDR2 SVGAGI. The CDR3 totals 14 residues. CDR3 in DNA: TGTGCCAGCAGTGACAGCTATAGCAATCAGCCCCAGCATTTT. Amino acid sequence: CASSDSYSNQPQHF.

A single count supports this clone. The V gene is TRBV30, the J gene TRBJ1-5, with D maybe TRBD1 (6 bases). Between the trimmed V and J ends, which lost 1 base and 7 bases, there was a span of 17 bases. Germline V gene sequence: CDR1 GTSNPN, CDR2 SVGIG (reference sequence). CDR3 length equals 15 residues. The CDR3 DNA reads as TGTGCCTGGAGTGCCGAATGGGGGGCAGGCCAGCCCCAGCATTTT. It specifies CAWSAEWGAGQPQHF.

This chain links TRBV27 with TRBJ1-2; 8 bases fit TRBD1. Germline assignment: CDR1 MNHEY and CDR2 SMNVEV (reference sequence). Germline trimming cut 2 bases from V and 7 bases from J; bases unmatched to any gene: 6. This CDR3 contains 14 residues. In DNA, the CDR3 is TGTGCCAGCAGTTTAAACCAGGGGGCGCTTGGCTACACCTTC. It specifies CASSLNQGALGYTF.

The V gene is TRBV5-4, the J gene TRBJ2-2; D gene ambiguous. V was cut by 2 bases and J by 0 bases, with 8 bases left in between. The CDR3 has 15 residues. The V gene's germline CDR1 is SGHNT and CDR2 YYREEE (reference sequence). DNA of the CDR3: TGTGCCAGCAGCTTTGGCGGCACGAACACCGGGGAGCTGTTTTTT. Translation: CASSFGGTNTGELFF.

The rearrangement joins TRBV7-9 to TRBJ2-2; TRBD2 matches at 9 bases. This CDR3 is built from 15 residues. V dropped 5 bases and J dropped 1; count of bases not matched to a gene: 2. Germline V gene sequence: CDR1 SEHNR, CDR2 FQNEAQ (reference sequence). The CDR3 region has the DNA TGTGCCAGCAGCGCTAGCGGGAAGAACACCGGGGAGCTGTTTTTT. Translation: CASSASGKNTGELFF.

Points on this clone: The same CDR3 is also encoded by other DNA sequences in this sample. The rearrangement joins TRBV9 to TRBJ2-1; D is unresolved. The germline CDR1 and CDR2 sequences are SGDLS and YYNGEE. This CDR3 has 11 amino acids. V gave up 8 bases and J gave up 4 bases, with 7 bases separating them. The CDR3 loop reads CASSGYNEQFF. CDR3 DNA: TGTGCCAGTTCCGGGTACAATGAGCAGTTCTTC.

The chain carries TRBV27 and TRBJ1-2; D not certain. This CDR3 has 15 residues. The V and J ends lost 8 bases and 8 bases respectively, with 24 bases between them. Germline V gene sequence: CDR1 MNHEY, CDR2 SMNVEV (reference sequence). Here the CDR3 DNA reads TGTGCCAGCGCAATTTCTTCAGGTCCAACCAAGGGCTACACCTTC. It specifies CASAISSGPTKGYTF.

This clone has only one observation. This sequence joins TRBV10-1 and TRBJ2-7; 8 nucleotides agree with TRBD1. Germline-derived CDR1 and CDR2 are WNHNN and SYGVQD (reference sequence). CDR3 length: 14 residues. With 7 bases clipped from V and 6 bases from J, the junction kept 11 bases outside the gene matches. CDR3 protein: CASTLARQGREQYF. In nucleotides, the CDR3 is TGCGCCAGCACCTTGGCCCGACAGGGGCGCGAGCAGTACTTC.

This chain connects TRBV10-3 to TRBJ1-2, with TRBD1 identical over 11 bases. Trimming removed 3 bases from V and 2 bases from J; junction bases left unmatched: 8. CDR3 size: 17 residues. Per germline, CDR1 ENHRY and CDR2 SYGVKD. The CDR3 DNA follows: TGTGCCATCAGTGACCTACTACGGGACAGGGGGAACTATGGCTACACCTTC. Its translation is CAISDLLRDRGNYGYTF.